This record covers a single TCR beta chain. After extraction with the RNeasy kit, about 0.5 to 1 ug of the RNA was reverse transcribed using random hexamers. TCRdb processed the immunoSEQ multiplex PCR reads anew with MiXCR; each CDR3 protein has one entry. This sample has 130,000 or so distinct CDR3 sequences; about 95% occur once, and the top ten carry about 0.28%. This entry is derived from a study of CD8 T cells in Susac syndrome. Study-wide background: At the time their blood was drawn, patients with Susac syndrome were either therapy-naive, on corticosteroids (with some of them also receiving intravenous immunoglobulin), or on intravenous immunoglobulin alone.

Fulfillment of recently defined diagnostic criteria for definite or probable disease was shown by the patients with Susac syndrome. It was negative isolation that provided the CD8+ and CD4+ T cells, whereas TEMRA cells were enriched by FACS. V gave up 4 bases and J gave up 1 base; unmatched junction bases: 10. The germline gives CDR1 LNHNV, CDR2 YYDKDF (reference sequence). The CDR3 runs to 17 residues. The V call is TRBV15, the J call TRBJ2-3; 8 bases align to TRBD1. The sample consisted of CD8+ T cells from PBMCs. This receptor was obtained from a human donor with Susac syndrome. The CDR3 DNA sequence: TGTGCCACCAGCACCCGACAGGGGAGTTTGGGCACAGATACGCAGTATTTT. Its protein is CATSTRQGSLGTDTQYF.